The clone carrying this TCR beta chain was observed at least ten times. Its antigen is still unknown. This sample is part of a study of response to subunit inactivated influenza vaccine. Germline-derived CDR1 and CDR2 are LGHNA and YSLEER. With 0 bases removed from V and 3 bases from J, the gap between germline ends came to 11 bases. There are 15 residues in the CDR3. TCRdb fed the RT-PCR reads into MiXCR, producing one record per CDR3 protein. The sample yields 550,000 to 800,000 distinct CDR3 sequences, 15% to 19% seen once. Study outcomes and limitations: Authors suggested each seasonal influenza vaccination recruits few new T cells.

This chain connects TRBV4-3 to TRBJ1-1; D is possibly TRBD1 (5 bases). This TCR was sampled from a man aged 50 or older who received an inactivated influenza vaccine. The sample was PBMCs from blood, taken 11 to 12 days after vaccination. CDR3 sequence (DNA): TGCGCCAGCAGCCAAGATCTGGGGCGGGACACTGAAGCTTTCTTT. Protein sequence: CASSQDLGRDTEAFF.